This T cell receptor (beta chain) was documented in a study of Ad26.COV2.S vaccination and SARS-CoV-2 variants. TCRdb's copy holds only in-frame clones and misses some; the assay was immunoSEQ multiplex PCR. The table lists about 420,000 clones, approximately 88% of them singletons. V was trimmed by 1 base and J by 3 bases, leaving 7 bases between them. The CDR3 consists of 13 residues. Germline V lookup: CDR1 LNHDA, CDR2 SQIVND (reference sequence). This clone was seen a single time. Treatment of the sample: around 19 received Ad26.COV2.S at low or high dose, single or two shots; several received placebo; per-sample allocation not given. Vaccine and placebo recipients were sampled on day 63 after the first injection.

This sequence originates from a person between 18 and 65 years old who received the Ad26.COV2.S COVID-19 vaccine or a placebo. The input for sequencing was peripheral blood, taken in a trial of Ad26.COV2.S vaccine versus placebo. The chain joins TRBV19 to TRBJ2-7; D not resolved. The CDR3 loop is CASSIATNYEQYF. In DNA, the CDR3 is TGTGCCAGTAGTATAGCTACTAACTACGAGCAGTACTTC.